The clone carrying this T cell receptor beta chain appeared a few times. Its target is not known. This entry comes from a study of blood T cells in healthy people across ages. The use of a sample-barcoded 5' primer and a J-beta primer mix characterized a second PCR of about 7 to 12 cycles. MiXCR, run by TCRdb on the 5' RACE reads, gives a single entry per CDR3 protein. The top ten clones hold more than 2% of a sample with 1.5 million to 2 million distinct CDR3 sequences, around half of them seen once. The CDR3 runs to 14 residues. The germline V gene encodes CDR1 KGHSH and CDR2 LQKENI. V gave up 0 bases and J gave up 6 bases; unmatched junction bases: 0. Points from the study as a whole: The study could not conclusively compare naive and antigen-experienced cells, given its unsorted PBMCs.

This chain joins TRBV18 and TRBJ2-1, with 9 bases identical to TRBD1. Sequenced input: blood. The TCR comes from a woman aged 40 to 50 in good health. CDR3 bases: TGTGCCAGCTCACCACCACAGGGGGCCAATGAGCAGTTCTTC. It specifies CASSPPQGANEQFF.